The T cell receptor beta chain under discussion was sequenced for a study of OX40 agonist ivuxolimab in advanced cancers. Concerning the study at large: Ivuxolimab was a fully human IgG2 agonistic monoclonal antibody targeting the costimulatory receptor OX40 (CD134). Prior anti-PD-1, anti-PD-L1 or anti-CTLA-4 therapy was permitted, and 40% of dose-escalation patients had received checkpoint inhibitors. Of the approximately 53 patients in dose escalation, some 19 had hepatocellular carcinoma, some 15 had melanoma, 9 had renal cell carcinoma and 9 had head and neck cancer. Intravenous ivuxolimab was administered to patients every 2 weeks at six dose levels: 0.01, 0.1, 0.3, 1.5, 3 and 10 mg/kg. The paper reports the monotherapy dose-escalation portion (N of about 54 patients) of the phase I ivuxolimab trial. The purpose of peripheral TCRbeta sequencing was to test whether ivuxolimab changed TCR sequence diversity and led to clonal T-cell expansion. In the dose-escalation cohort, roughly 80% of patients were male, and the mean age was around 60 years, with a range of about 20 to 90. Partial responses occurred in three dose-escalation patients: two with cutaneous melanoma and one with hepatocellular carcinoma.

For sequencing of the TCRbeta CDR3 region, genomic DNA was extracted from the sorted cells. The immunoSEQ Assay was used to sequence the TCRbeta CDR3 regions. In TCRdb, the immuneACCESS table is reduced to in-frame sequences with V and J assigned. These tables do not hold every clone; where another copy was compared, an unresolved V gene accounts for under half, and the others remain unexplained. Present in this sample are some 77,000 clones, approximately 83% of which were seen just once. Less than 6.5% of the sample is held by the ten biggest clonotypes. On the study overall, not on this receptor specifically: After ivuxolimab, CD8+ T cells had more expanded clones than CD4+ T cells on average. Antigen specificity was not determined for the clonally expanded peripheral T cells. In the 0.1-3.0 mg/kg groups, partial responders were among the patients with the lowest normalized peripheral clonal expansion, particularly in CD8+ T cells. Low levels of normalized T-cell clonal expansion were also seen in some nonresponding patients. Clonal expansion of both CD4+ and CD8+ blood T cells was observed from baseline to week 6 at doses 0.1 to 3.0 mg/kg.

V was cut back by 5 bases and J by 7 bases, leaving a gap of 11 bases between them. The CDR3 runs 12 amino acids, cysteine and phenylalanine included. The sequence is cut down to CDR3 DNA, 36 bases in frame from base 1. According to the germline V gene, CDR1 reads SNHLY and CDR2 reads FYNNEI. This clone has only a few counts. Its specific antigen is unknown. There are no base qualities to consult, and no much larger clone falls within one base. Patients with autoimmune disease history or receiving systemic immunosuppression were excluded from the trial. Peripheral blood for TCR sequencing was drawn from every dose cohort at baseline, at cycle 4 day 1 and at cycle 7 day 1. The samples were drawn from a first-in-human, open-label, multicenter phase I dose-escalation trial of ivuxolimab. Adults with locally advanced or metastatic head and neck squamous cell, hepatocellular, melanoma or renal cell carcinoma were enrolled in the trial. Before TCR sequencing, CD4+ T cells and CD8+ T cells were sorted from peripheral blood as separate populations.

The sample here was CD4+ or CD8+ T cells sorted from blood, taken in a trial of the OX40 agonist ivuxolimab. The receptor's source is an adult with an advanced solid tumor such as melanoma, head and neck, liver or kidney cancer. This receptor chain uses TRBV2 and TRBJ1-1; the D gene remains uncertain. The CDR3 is CASSITRYEAFF. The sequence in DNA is TGTGCCAGCAGTATTACACGGTATGAAGCTTTCTTT.